Following are 18 T cell receptor beta chains from one sample sequenced in a study of blood T cell repertoires in COVID-19. Here immunoSEQ multiplex PCR was the method, and the copy in TCRdb shows in-frame clones only, minus some. The sample holds 250,000 to 350,000 clones, less than 85% seen once. Sequencing was performed on peripheral blood. The source is a human donor with COVID-19, enrolled during active disease. The donor label of this sample is uncertain.

The gene calls are TRBV28 and TRBJ2-3; 9 nucleotides line up with TRBD2. From germline, CDR1 is MDHEN and CDR2 SYDVKM. The CDR3 has 18 residues. The J segment lost 3 bases and the V segment lost 6 bases, leaving 16 bases of the junction unmatched. The CDR3 region is CASRVAGVIGSFTDTQYF. The CDR3, as DNA: TGTGCCAGCAGAGTAGCGGGAGTAATAGGTAGCTTTACAGATACGCAGTATTTT.

V usage is TRBV9 and J usage is TRBJ2-1; 10 nucleotides align to TRBD2. Germline V CDR1 and CDR2: SGDLS, YYNGEE. CDR3 length equals 15 residues. V was pared by 2 bases and J by 5 bases, with 4 bases of the junction left unmatched. The chain's CDR3 is CASSVRTSGDNEQFF. The CDR3 bases are TGTGCCAGCAGCGTCCGGACTAGCGGCGACAATGAGCAGTTCTTC.

The chain uses TRBV6-5 and TRBJ1-6; D is uncertain. Germline V gives CDR1 MNHEY, CDR2 SVGAGI. V was trimmed by 7 bases and J by 0 bases, leaving 7 bases between them. CDR3 length equals 14 residues. CDR3 nucleotides: TGTGCCAGCAACCCTAGCTCCTATAATTCACCCCTCCACTTT. Residues: CASNPSSYNSPLHF.

The V call is TRBV28, the J call TRBJ2-7; possible D gene TRBD1, 6 bases. Germline CDR1 MDHEN, CDR2 SYDVKM. Between the trimmed V and J ends, which lost 10 bases and 0 bases, there was a span of 13 bases. The CDR3 loop spans 13 amino acids. In nucleotides, the CDR3 is TGTGCCATTACAGGGATACTCTCCTACGAGCAGTACTTC. Translating gives CAITGILSYEQYF. The whole variable domain, filled in from reference TRBV28 and TRBJ2-7, reads DVKVTQSSRYLVKRTGEKVFLECVQDMDHENMFWYRQDPGLGLRLIYFSYDVKMKEKGDIPEGYSVSREKKERFSLILESASTNQTSMYLCAITGILSYEQYFGPGTRLTVT.

The J gene is TRBJ2-3, the V gene TRBV7-8; 10 bases are shared with TRBD2. Losses at the gene ends were 1 base for V and 6 bases for J; bases not matched to a gene: 7. Germline lookup yields CDR1 SGHVS and CDR2 FQNEAQ. The CDR3 is 16 residues long. This chain's CDR3 is CASSLVSGRAVDTQYF. The CDR3 DNA sequence: TGTGCCAGCAGCTTAGTAAGCGGGAGGGCCGTGGATACGCAGTATTTT. The full variable domain, rest sourced from reference TRBV7-8 and TRBJ2-3, is GAGVSQSPRYKVAKRGQDVALRCDPISGHVSLFWYQQALGQGPEFLTYFQNEAQLDKSGLPSDRFFAERPEGSVSTLKIQRTQQEDSAVYLCASSLVSGRAVDTQYFGPGTRLTVL.

The sample holds one count of this clone. V is TRBV5-3 and J is TRBJ2-1; TRBD2 aligns across 14 bases. TRBV5-3 counts as an open reading frame of uncertain function. CDR3 length: 16 residues. The J segment lost 8 bases and the V segment lost 3 bases, leaving 7 bases of the junction unmatched. The CDR3 region is CARSSPGLAGVHEQFF. Here the CDR3 DNA reads TGTGCCAGAAGCTCCCCGGGACTAGCGGGAGTCCATGAGCAGTTCTTC.

The chain links TRBV19 to TRBJ2-3; unclear D gene. Per germline, CDR1 LNHDA and CDR2 SQIVND (reference sequence). The CDR3 consists of 16 residues. Deletions cut 6 bases from V and 2 bases from J, with 18 bases between. The CDR3 loop reads CASSSTAERVTDTQYF. CDR3 DNA: TGTGCCAGTAGCTCCACGGCGGAGCGCGTCACAGATACGCAGTATTTT. The full variable domain, rest sourced from reference TRBV19 and TRBJ2-3, is DGGITQSPKYLFRKEGQNVTLSCEQNLNHDAMYWYRQDPGQGLRLIYYSQIVNDFQKGDIAEGYSVSREKKESFPLTVTSAQKNPTAFYLCASSSTAERVTDTQYFGPGTRLTVL.

This chain uses TRBV19 with TRBJ2-7, with D possibly TRBD1 on 6 matching bases. Germline CDR1 and CDR2: LNHDA and SQIVND (reference sequence). V was pared by 6 bases and J by 6 bases, with 15 bases between. The CDR3 covers 13 residues. CDR3 coding DNA: TGTGCCAGTAGGCTTAACAGGGCTGCCGAGCAGTACTTC. The encoded protein is CASRLNRAAEQYF.

The chain carries TRBV5-6 and TRBJ2-3, with 12 bases aligning to TRBD2. V trimming: 0 bases; J trimming: 4 bases; junction bases outside the gene matches: 0. Germline lookup yields CDR1 SGHDT and CDR2 YYEEEE. This CDR3 comprises 15 residues. The CDR3 DNA reads as TGTGCCAGCAGCTTGGGACTAGCGGGAGCAGATACGCAGTATTTT. Residues: CASSLGLAGADTQYF.

The chain employs TRBV3-1 (or the pseudogene TRBV3-2) and TRBJ2-3; 8 bases line up with TRBD2. Germline CDR1 LGHDT, CDR2 YNNKEL (reference sequence). J lost 5 bases, V lost 0 bases, and 10 bases had no gene match. This CDR3 region has 17 residues. The CDR3 loop is CASSQEGGGLVGDTQYF. DNA of the CDR3: TGTGCCAGCAGCCAAGAAGGAGGGGGACTAGTGGGAGATACGCAGTATTTT.

CDR3 amino acids: CASSASGGAEGYTF. DNA of the CDR3: TGCGCCAGCAGCGCCTCAGGGGGCGCGGAGGGCTACACCTTC. The V call is TRBV5-1, the J call TRBJ1-2, with 8 nucleotides matching TRBD1. V was pared by 4 bases and J by 8 bases, with 10 bases of the junction left unmatched. Germline V gene lookup returns CDR1 SGHRS and CDR2 YFSETQ. The CDR3 contains 14 residues.

This clone was detected only once. V gene TRBV6-6 combines with J gene TRBJ1-2; D is perhaps TRBD1 (5 bases). The V gene's germline CDR1 is MNHNY and CDR2 SVGAGI (reference sequence). The CDR3 is 14 residues long. With 7 bases removed from V and 0 bases from J, the gap between germline ends came to 12 bases. The CDR3 is CASIGQTANYGYTF. The CDR3 DNA reads as TGTGCCAGCATTGGCCAGACAGCTAACTATGGCTACACCTTC.

The chain couples TRBV19 to TRBJ1-2, with 7 positions matching TRBD1. Per the germline V gene, CDR1 is LNHDA and CDR2 is SQIVND (reference sequence). J lost 4 bases, V lost 7 bases, and 9 bases had no gene match. This CDR3 has 14 amino acids. The CDR3 loop is CASTPDRIIYGYTF. In DNA, the CDR3 is TGTGCCAGTACTCCGGACAGGATTATCTATGGCTACACCTTC.

The chain combines TRBV30 with TRBJ1-3, with TRBD1 identical over 7 bases. In germline, CDR1 is GTSNPN, CDR2 SVGIG (reference sequence). The CDR3 length is 18 residues. Germline trimming cut 0 bases from V and 1 base from J; bases unmatched to any gene: 12. Here the CDR3 DNA reads TGTGCCTGGAGTGTATGGGGCAGGGGGGAATTTTCTGGAAACACCATATATTTT. Amino acids: CAWSVWGRGEFSGNTIYF.

The chain uses TRBV3-1 (or the pseudogene TRBV3-2) and TRBJ2-3, with 7 bases matching TRBD2. CDR3 length: 14 residues. The J segment lost 4 bases and the V segment lost 1 base, leaving 2 bases of the junction unmatched. CDR1 is LGHDT and CDR2 is YNNKEL in the germline V gene (reference sequence). The CDR3 spells CASSQGGRADTQYF. Here the CDR3 DNA reads TGTGCCAGCAGCCAAGGAGGGAGGGCAGATACGCAGTATTTT.

J is TRBJ1-1 and V is TRBV3-1 (or the pseudogene TRBV3-2), with D unclear. The CDR3 sequence is 13 residues long. The germline CDR1 and CDR2 sequences are LGHDT and YNNKEL (reference sequence). V was clipped by 9 bases and J by 4 bases, with 15 bases between them. The CDR3 bases are TGTGCCAGTCAGAAGGCCGCGGGCACTGAAGCTTTCTTT. Its protein is CASQKAAGTEAFF.

This clone has more than one count but fewer than ten. The chain combines TRBV6-6 with TRBJ1-1; the D is unclear. The V end was cut by 7 bases, the J end by 3 bases, with 9 bases between. Germline CDR1 MNHNY, CDR2 SVGAGI (reference sequence). This CDR3 region has 12 residues. The CDR3 here is CASTREDTEAFF. In nucleotides, the CDR3 is TGTGCCAGCACCCGGGAGGACACTGAAGCTTTCTTT.

The chain carries TRBV5-1 and TRBJ2-3; the match to TRBD2 covers 8 bases. The CDR3 is 16 amino acids. Germline values: CDR1 SGHRS, CDR2 YFSETQ. Losses at the gene ends were 2 bases for V and 5 bases for J; bases not matched to a gene: 10. In DNA, the CDR3 is TGCGCCAGCAGCTTAGTATTGGGAGCGGGAGAAGATACGCAGTATTTT. This gives the protein CASSLVLGAGEDTQYF.